What follows are 29 T cell receptor beta chains derived from one specimen sequenced in a study of blood T cell repertoires in COVID-19. Only in-frame clones appear in the TCRdb table, and some are missing; sequencing was by immunoSEQ multiplex PCR. The data hold about 350,000 clones, with roughly 87% observed a single time. The specimen was PBMCs or T cells enriched from blood (not recorded which). Every receptor here comes from a woman aged 25 to 45 who had recovered from COVID-19.

This clone was seen a single time. This could be a read error, since a much larger clone is one nucleotide away. The V and J genes are TRBV19 and TRBJ1-1; tentatively, D is TRBD1 (6 bases). The V end was cut by 5 bases, the J end by 1 base, with 8 bases between. The CDR3 consists of 13 residues. The germline V gene encodes CDR1 LNHDA and CDR2 SQIVND (reference sequence). CDR3 sequence reads: CASSLGQNTEAFF. The CDR3 DNA sequence: TGTGCCAGTAGTTTGGGACAGAACACTGAAGCTTTCTTT.

The chain has TRBV11-1 and TRBJ2-7; D is possibly TRBD2 (6 bases). V shed 1 base and J shed 7 bases, with 17 bases lying between them. Germline CDR1 and CDR2: SGHAT and FQDESV (reference sequence). The CDR3 has 15 residues. This chain's CDR3 is CASSLEASAASEQYF. As DNA, the CDR3 is TGTGCCAGCAGCTTAGAGGCTAGCGCCGCCTCGGAGCAGTACTTC.

The rearrangement links TRBV28 to TRBJ1-5; TRBD1 agrees at 8 bases. V lost 6 bases to trimming and J lost 5 bases; unmatched junction nucleotides: 12. This CDR3 region has 16 residues. CDR1 is MDHEN, CDR2 SYDVKM, per germline. CDR3 bases: TGTGCCAGCAGCCCTGCAAGACAGGGGAGGGATCAGCCCCAGCATTTT. It translates to CASSPARQGRDQPQHF.

This chain links TRBV6-5 with TRBJ1-1; the D is unclear. CDR1 MNHEY and CDR2 SVGAGI come from the germline V gene. V shed 6 bases and J shed 1 base, with 12 bases lying between them. This CDR3 contains 14 residues. The CDR3 protein is CASREGSWNTEAFF. CDR3 sequence (DNA): TGTGCCAGCAGGGAGGGATCCTGGAACACTGAAGCTTTCTTT.

This clone was picked up one time. J is TRBJ2-2 and V is TRBV28, with TRBD2 identical over 11 bases. This CDR3 comprises 15 residues. V lost 2 bases, J lost 4 bases, and 0 bases stayed unmatched. CDR1 MDHEN and CDR2 SYDVKM come from the germline V gene. The CDR3 DNA reads as TGTGCCAGCAGTTTACTAGCGGGAGGCACCGGGGAGCTGTTTTTT. Translation gives CASSLLAGGTGELFF.

J is TRBJ1-2 and V is TRBV7-2; D call uncertain. The CDR3 covers 14 residues. The germline V gene has CDR1 SGHTA and CDR2 FQGNSA. Between the trimmed V and J ends, which lost 1 base and 1 base, there was a span of 7 bases. CDR3 loop: CASSLDNYNYGYTF. The CDR3 nucleotides are TGTGCCAGCAGCTTAGACAACTATAACTATGGCTACACCTTC.

This clone was counted a single time. V is TRBV19 and J is TRBJ1-2; D call uncertain. V dropped 10 bases and J dropped 5 bases, with 17 bases sitting between them. This CDR3 contains 13 residues. Germline lookup yields CDR1 LNHDA and CDR2 SQIVND (reference sequence). CDR3 sequence: CATKGYSGYGYTF. As DNA, the CDR3 is TGTGCCACCAAAGGGTACAGCGGGTATGGCTACACCTTC. The whole variable domain, filled in from reference TRBV19 and TRBJ1-2, reads DGGITQSPKYLFRKEGQNVTLSCEQNLNHDAMYWYRQDPGQGLRLIYYSQIVNDFQKGDIAEGYSVSREKKESFPLTVTSAQKNPTAFYLCATKGYSGYGYTFGSGTRLTVV.

V gene TRBV4-2 combines with J gene TRBJ1-5; perhaps TRBD1 as D (5 bases). This CDR3 has 16 residues. The V and J ends lost 1 base and 0 bases respectively, with 10 bases between them. Germline CDR1 LGHNA, CDR2 YNFKEQ. The CDR3 region has the DNA TGTGCCAGCAGCCAAGGCGACAGCAATAGCAATCAGCCCCAGCATTTT. As protein: CASSQGDSNSNQPQHF.

The chain links TRBV27 to TRBJ2-3; no firm D call. With 6 bases removed from V and 3 bases from J, the gap between germline ends came to 16 bases. CDR1 and CDR2 (germline): MNHEY, SMNVEV (reference sequence). This CDR3 spans 15 amino acids. The CDR3 here is CASRSLVPHTDTQYF. In DNA form, the CDR3 reads TGTGCCAGCAGGTCTCTAGTCCCCCATACAGATACGCAGTATTTT.

The chain couples TRBV6-1 to TRBJ1-5, with D perhaps matching TRBD1 (5 bases). The CDR3 contains 16 residues. The germline CDR1 and CDR2 sequences are MNHNS and SASEGT. Trimming removed 4 bases at V and 0 bases at J, with 13 bases between. CDR3 protein: CASSGRTTNSNQPQHF. For the CDR3, the DNA is TGTGCCAGCAGTGGCCGGACAACAAATAGCAATCAGCCCCAGCATTTT.

V and J are TRBV18 and TRBJ2-1; D gene uncertain. Trimming removed 5 bases from V and 7 bases from J, with 12 bases in between. Germline V lookup: CDR1 KGHSH, CDR2 LQKENI. This CDR3 is built from 13 residues. The CDR3 sequence is CASSDSALNEQFF. CDR3 nucleotide sequence: TGTGCCAGCTCAGACTCCGCCCTTAATGAGCAGTTCTTC.

The chain links TRBV19 to TRBJ2-1; D call uncertain. Looked up from germline, CDR1 is LNHDA and CDR2 is SQIVND (reference sequence). The V gene lost 6 bases and the J gene lost 8 bases, with 11 bases spanning the gap. The CDR3 consists of 12 residues. CDR3 amino acids: CASSASRDEQFF. CDR3 sequence (DNA): TGTGCCAGTAGCGCGAGTCGAGATGAGCAGTTCTTC.

The gene calls are TRBV6-4 and TRBJ2-1; 9 nucleotides match TRBD2. This CDR3 region has 15 residues. CDR1 is MRHNA, CDR2 SNTAGT, per germline. With 4 bases clipped from V and 6 bases from J, the junction kept 7 bases outside the gene matches. DNA for the CDR3: TGTGCCAGCAGTGCCGAAGGGACTAGCCCCAATGAGCAGTTCTTC. Residues: CASSAEGTSPNEQFF.

This chain connects TRBV6-2 or TRBV6-3 to TRBJ2-3, with 8 bases fitting TRBD1. Looked up from germline, CDR1 is MNHEY and CDR2 is SVGEGT. Trimming cost V 2 bases and J 0 bases; bases outside gene matches: 7. The CDR3 loop spans 17 amino acids. The CDR3 DNA reads as TGTGCCAGCAGTTACCCCGAAGACAGGGGTAGCACAGATACGCAGTATTTT. Translated, it gives CASSYPEDRGSTDTQYF.

The CDR3 DNA reads TGCGCCAGCAGCCTAATTAATTCACCCCTCCACTTT. Translation gives CASSLINSPLHF. The genes are TRBV4-1 and TRBJ1-6; D is uncertain. V shed 4 bases and J shed 6 bases, with 4 bases lying between them. The germline V gene encodes CDR1 MGHRA and CDR2 YSYEKL. The CDR3 runs 12 residues.

The rearrangement joins TRBV5-1 to TRBJ1-4; maybe TRBD1 (5 bases). CDR1 is SGHRS and CDR2 is YFSETQ in the germline V gene. CDR3 length: 15 residues. V shed 2 bases and J shed 8 bases, with 16 bases lying between them. The CDR3 spells CASSFQGTGFEKLFF. Here the CDR3 DNA reads TGCGCCAGCAGCTTTCAGGGTACCGGGTTCGAAAAACTGTTTTTT. Full variable domain (rest looked up from reference TRBV5-1 and TRBJ1-4): KAGVTQTPRYLIKTRGQQVTLSCSPISGHRSVSWYQQTPGQGLQFLFEYFSETQRNKGNFPGRFSGRQFSNSRSEMNVSTLELGDSALYLCASSFQGTGFEKLFFGSGTQLSVL.

The V and J genes are TRBV5-1 and TRBJ2-7; D gene ambiguous. Deletions cut 1 base from V and 0 bases from J, with 11 bases between. This CDR3 spans 15 amino acids. In germline, CDR1 is SGHRS, CDR2 YFSETQ. DNA for the CDR3: TGCGCCAGCAGCTTGAGGCAGGCCAACTCCTACGAGCAGTACTTC. Protein sequence: CASSLRQANSYEQYF. Drawing the rest from reference TRBV5-1 and TRBJ2-7, the complete variable domain is KAGVTQTPRYLIKTRGQQVTLSCSPISGHRSVSWYQQTPGQGLQFLFEYFSETQRNKGNFPGRFSGRQFSNSRSEMNVSTLELGDSALYLCASSLRQANSYEQYFGPGTRLTVT.

The genes are TRBV2 and TRBJ1-1; D is ambiguous. This CDR3 comprises 13 residues. V lost 3 bases, J lost 2 bases, and 7 bases lay in between. CDR1 and CDR2 (germline): SNHLY, FYNNEI. This chain's CDR3 is CASSDRVNTEAFF. In nucleotides, the CDR3 is TGTGCCAGCAGTGATCGGGTTAACACTGAAGCTTTCTTT.

The chain carries TRBV19 and TRBJ1-4, with a weak D call TRBD1 (6 bases). Looked up from germline, CDR1 is LNHDA and CDR2 is SQIVND (reference sequence). The CDR3 runs to 16 residues. V shed 7 bases and J shed 0 bases, with 15 bases lying between them. This chain's CDR3 is CASKGQNFATNEKLFF. CDR3 nucleotides: TGTGCCAGTAAAGGACAGAACTTTGCAACTAATGAAAAACTGTTTTTT. Looking up the rest from reference TRBV19 and TRBJ1-4 gives the full variable domain: DGGITQSPKYLFRKEGQNVTLSCEQNLNHDAMYWYRQDPGQGLRLIYYSQIVNDFQKGDIAEGYSVSREKKESFPLTVTSAQKNPTAFYLCASKGQNFATNEKLFFGSGTQLSVL.

This sequence joins TRBV18 and TRBJ1-4; tentatively, D is TRBD1 (6 bases). The CDR3 is 18 amino acids. Between the trimmed V and J ends, which lost 6 bases and 5 bases, there was a span of 25 bases. The germline V gene encodes CDR1 KGHSH and CDR2 LQKENI. The CDR3 sequence is CASSPALGAGADNEKLFF. In DNA, the CDR3 is TGTGCCAGCTCGCCCGCTCTGGGGGCGGGGGCCGACAATGAAAAACTGTTTTTT. Together with reference TRBV18 and TRBJ1-4, the CDR3 gives the full variable domain: NAGVMQNPRHLVRRRGQEARLRCSPMKGHSHVYWYRQLPEEGLKFMVYLQKENIIDESGMPKERFSAEFPKEGPSILRIQQVVRGDSAAYFCASSPALGAGADNEKLFFGSGTQLSVL.

This clone appeared a single time. This chain connects TRBV28 to TRBJ2-7; D is unclear. The CDR3 runs to 12 residues. Germline assignment: CDR1 MDHEN and CDR2 SYDVKM. With 6 bases removed from V and 1 base from J, the gap between germline ends came to 7 bases. The CDR3 region has the DNA TGTGCCAGCAGCACCGGGTCCTACGAGCAGTACTTC. Translated: CASSTGSYEQYF. Full variable domain (outside the CDR3, taken from reference TRBV28 and TRBJ2-7): DVKVTQSSRYLVKRTGEKVFLECVQDMDHENMFWYRQDPGLGLRLIYFSYDVKMKEKGDIPEGYSVSREKKERFSLILESASTNQTSMYLCASSTGSYEQYFGPGTRLTVT.

V and J are TRBV7-3 and TRBJ1-1, with 8 bases that match TRBD1. The junction had 4 bases not matched to a gene; V was cut back by 5 bases and J by 2 bases. CDR1 is SGHTA and CDR2 is FQGTGA in the germline V gene. CDR3 size: 14 residues. Written as DNA, the CDR3 is TGTGCCAGCAGCCCCGACAGGGGAAACACTGAAGCTTTCTTT. This sequence encodes CASSPDRGNTEAFF.

This rearrangement joins TRBV25-1 to TRBJ1-1; weak D call: TRBD1 (6 bases). Germline values: CDR1 MGHDK, CDR2 SYGVNS. The CDR3 runs to 16 residues. With 6 bases removed from V and 5 bases from J, the gap between germline ends came to 22 bases. For the CDR3, the DNA is TGTGCCAGCAGCTCGACGTGGGGGCGTACGGGGACTGAAGCTTTCTTT. Its protein product is CASSSTWGRTGTEAFF. The complete variable domain, with remaining parts taken from reference TRBV25-1 and TRBJ1-1, reads EADIYQTPRYLVIGTGKKITLECSQTMGHDKMYWYQQDPGMELHLIHYSYGVNSTEKGDLSSESTVSRIRTEHFPLTLESARPSHTSQYLCASSSTWGRTGTEAFFGQGTRLTVV.

The chain uses TRBV5-1 and TRBJ1-3; D is uncertain. The CDR3 is 18 amino acids. V lost 1 base and J lost 1, with 18 bases in between. Germline V lookup: CDR1 SGHRS, CDR2 YFSETQ. The CDR3 coding sequence is TGCGCCAGCAGCTTGCGCAGCGGTAATTTAAAGTCTGGAAACACCATATATTTT. It is translated as CASSLRSGNLKSGNTIYF.

The chain is built from TRBV5-1 and TRBJ2-5; weak D call: TRBD2 (5 bases). The CDR3 runs to 15 residues. The V gene lost 0 bases and the J gene lost 4 bases, with 13 bases spanning the gap. Germline V gene sequence: CDR1 SGHRS, CDR2 YFSETQ. Here the CDR3 reads CASSLAGRAGETQYF. The CDR3 DNA reads TGCGCCAGCAGCTTGGCGGGAAGGGCAGGAGAGACCCAGTACTTC.

This clone was seen a handful of times. CDR3 bases: TGTGCCAGTAGGAGATGGGATACGCAGTATTTT. As protein: CASRRWDTQYF. The V and J genes are TRBV19 and TRBJ2-3; unclear D gene. The V end lost 6 bases, the J end lost 6 bases, and 7 bases lay between the germline ends. This CDR3 is 11 amino acids long. Germline-derived CDR1 and CDR2 are LNHDA and SQIVND (reference sequence).

The chain carries TRBV27 and TRBJ2-7, with 8 bases lining up with TRBD1. Germline V gene lookup returns CDR1 MNHEY and CDR2 SMNVEV (reference sequence). The CDR3 spans 14 residues. The trim removed 6 bases at V and 7 bases at J, leaving 11 bases unmatched. CDR3 nucleotide sequence: TGTGCCAGCAGGCCCTTCCAGGGGGCGGGTGAGCAGTACTTC. Encoded protein: CASRPFQGAGEQYF.

This clone was seen once. The DNA of the CDR3 is TGTGCCAGCAGCGTAGGGGACAGTGGATCCTACGAGCAGTACTTC. Translation gives CASSVGDSGSYEQYF. The chain recombines TRBV9 with TRBJ2-7, with TRBD1 identical over 7 bases. This CDR3 has 15 amino acids. CDR1 SGDLS and CDR2 YYNGEE come from the germline V gene. The V segment lost 0 bases and the J segment 1 base; nucleotides outside the gene matches: 4.

This chain links TRBV7-9 with TRBJ2-1; TRBD1 matches at 8 bases. Unmatched junction bases numbered 11, after V lost 4 bases and J lost 0 bases. Per germline, CDR1 SEHNR and CDR2 FQNEAQ (reference sequence). There are 18 residues in the CDR3. DNA of the CDR3: TGTGCCAGCAGCTCAACGACAGGGGCCGAAAGCTCCTACAATGAGCAGTTCTTC. It codes for CASSSTTGAESSYNEQFF. Supplemented by reference TRBV7-9 and TRBJ2-1, the full variable domain reads DTGVSQNPRHKITKRGQNVTFRCDPISEHNRLYWYRQTLGQGPEFLTYFQNEAQLEKSRLLSDRFSAERPKGSFSTLEIQRTEQGDSAMYLCASSSTTGAESSYNEQFFGPGTRLTVL.